Sequencing of this T cell receptor (beta chain) was carried out in a study of blood T cell repertoires in COVID-19. Method: immunoSEQ multiplex PCR; TCRdb's copy keeps in-frame clones and lacks some. The table has about 210,000 clones, under 90% seen once. This clonotype was sampled from a woman between 45 and 60 years old with acute COVID-19. Sequenced material: PBMCs or T cells enriched from blood (not recorded which).

As DNA, the CDR3 is TGTGCCAGCAGTTACGCAGGCGGGGGAAGCACAGATACGCAGTATTTT. As protein: CASSYAGGGSTDTQYF. The J gene is TRBJ2-3, the V gene TRBV6-2 or TRBV6-3; 7 bases match TRBD2. Germline CDR1 reads MNHEY; CDR2 reads SVGEGT. V dropped 2 bases and J dropped 0; count of bases not matched to a gene: 5. CDR3 length: 16 amino acids.